This T cell receptor beta chain was sequenced during a study of blood T cell repertoires in COVID-19. Authors' processing steps: How many nucleated cells were present was estimated from reference gene primer amplification. Profiled with immunoSEQ multiplex PCR; TCRdb holds only in-frame clones, not every one. D and trimming were read from the DNA, whereas the V and J calls and clone size are those reported in that table. Counted here are more than 85,000 clones, around 90% occurring once; the ten biggest clones make up approximately 5.4%. The receptor was derived from a woman in her fifties or sixties with COVID-19, enrolled during active disease. The sequenced sample was peripheral blood.

In DNA, the CDR3 is TGTGCCAGCAGCTCGGGACAGACCACAGATACGCAGTATTTT. Protein: CASSSGQTTDTQYF. The chain has TRBV7-9 and TRBJ2-3, with TRBD1 matching 7 bases. The V gene's germline CDR1 is SEHNR and CDR2 FQNEAQ (reference sequence). J lost 2 bases, V lost 4 bases, and 3 bases had no gene match. The length of the CDR3 is 14 residues. Filled out from reference TRBV7-9 and TRBJ2-3, the complete variable domain reads DTGVSQNPRHKITKRGQNVTFRCDPISEHNRLYWYRQTLGQGPEFLTYFQNEAQLEKSRLLSDRFSAERPKGSFSTLEIQRTEQGDSAMYLCASSSGQTTDTQYFGPGTRLTVL.